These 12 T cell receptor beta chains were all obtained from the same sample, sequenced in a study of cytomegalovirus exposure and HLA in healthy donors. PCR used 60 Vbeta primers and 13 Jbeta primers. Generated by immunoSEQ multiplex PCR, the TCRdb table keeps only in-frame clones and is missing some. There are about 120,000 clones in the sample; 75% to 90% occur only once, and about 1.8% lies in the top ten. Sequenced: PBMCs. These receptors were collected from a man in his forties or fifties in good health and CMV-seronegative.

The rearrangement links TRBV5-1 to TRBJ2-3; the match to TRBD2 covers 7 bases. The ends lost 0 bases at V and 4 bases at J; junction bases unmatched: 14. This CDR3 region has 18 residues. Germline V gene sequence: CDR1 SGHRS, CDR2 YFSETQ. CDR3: CASSLAAILTSFADTQYF. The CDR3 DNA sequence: TGCGCCAGCAGCTTGGCGGCTATACTGACTAGCTTCGCAGATACGCAGTATTTT.

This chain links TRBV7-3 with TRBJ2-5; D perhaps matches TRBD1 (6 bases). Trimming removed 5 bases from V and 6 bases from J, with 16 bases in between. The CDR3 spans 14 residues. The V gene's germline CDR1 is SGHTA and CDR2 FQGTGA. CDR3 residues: CASSATGARQTQYF. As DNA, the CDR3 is TGTGCCAGCAGCGCGACAGGAGCAAGACAGACCCAGTACTTC.

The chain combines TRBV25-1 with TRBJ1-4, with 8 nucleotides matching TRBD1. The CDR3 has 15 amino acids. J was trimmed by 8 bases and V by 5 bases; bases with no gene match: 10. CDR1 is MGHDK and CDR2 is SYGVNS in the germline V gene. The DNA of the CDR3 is TGTGCCAGCAGTCTAACCGGGACAGGCAACGAAAAACTGTTTTTT. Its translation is CASSLTGTGNEKLFF.

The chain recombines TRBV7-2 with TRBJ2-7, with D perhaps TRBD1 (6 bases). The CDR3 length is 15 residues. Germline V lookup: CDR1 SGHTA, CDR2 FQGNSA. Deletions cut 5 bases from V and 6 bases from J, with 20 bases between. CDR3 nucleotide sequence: TGTGCCAGCAGCCGACCTCGGTCTTCAGGGGTCGAGCAGTACTTC. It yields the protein CASSRPRSSGVEQYF. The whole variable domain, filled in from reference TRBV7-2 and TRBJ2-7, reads GAGVSQSPSNKVTEKGKDVELRCDPISGHTALYWYRQSLGQGLEFLIYFQGNSAPDKSGLPSDRFSAERTGGSVSTLTIQRTQQEDSAVYLCASSRPRSSGVEQYFGPGTRLTVT.

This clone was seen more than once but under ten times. Here the CDR3 reads CASSRGQGVGYEQYF. The CDR3 DNA reads as TGTGCCAGCAGCCGCGGACAGGGCGTCGGCTACGAGCAGTACTTC. The rearrangement joins TRBV28 to TRBJ2-7; the match to TRBD1 covers 8 bases. CDR3 length: 15 residues. V lost 6 bases and J lost 3; bases outside the gene matches: 10. Germline values: CDR1 MDHEN, CDR2 SYDVKM.

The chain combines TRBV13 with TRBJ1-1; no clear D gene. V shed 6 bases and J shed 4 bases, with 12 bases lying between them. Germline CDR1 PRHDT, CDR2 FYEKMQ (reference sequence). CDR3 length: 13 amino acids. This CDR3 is CASRLRYGTEAFF. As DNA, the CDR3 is TGTGCCAGCAGGTTGCGGTACGGCACTGAAGCTTTCTTT.

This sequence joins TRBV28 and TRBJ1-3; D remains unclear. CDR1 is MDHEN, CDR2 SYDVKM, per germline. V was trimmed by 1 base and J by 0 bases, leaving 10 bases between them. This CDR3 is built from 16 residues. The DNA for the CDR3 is TGTGCCAGCAGTTTATTGGGCACAGACTCTGGAAACACCATATATTTT. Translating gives CASSLLGTDSGNTIYF.

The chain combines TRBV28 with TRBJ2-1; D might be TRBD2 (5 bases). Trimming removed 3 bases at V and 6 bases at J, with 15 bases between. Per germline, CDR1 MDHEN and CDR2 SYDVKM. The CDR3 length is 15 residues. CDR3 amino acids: CASSLMAGRFNEQFF. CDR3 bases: TGTGCCAGCAGTTTGATGGCGGGTCGGTTCAATGAGCAGTTCTTC.

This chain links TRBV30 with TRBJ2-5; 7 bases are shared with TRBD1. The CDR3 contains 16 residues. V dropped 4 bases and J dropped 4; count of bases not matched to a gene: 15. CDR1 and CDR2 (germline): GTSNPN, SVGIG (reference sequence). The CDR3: CAWNPGTHRGLETQYF. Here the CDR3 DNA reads TGTGCCTGGAATCCAGGAACACACAGGGGATTAGAGACCCAGTACTTC.

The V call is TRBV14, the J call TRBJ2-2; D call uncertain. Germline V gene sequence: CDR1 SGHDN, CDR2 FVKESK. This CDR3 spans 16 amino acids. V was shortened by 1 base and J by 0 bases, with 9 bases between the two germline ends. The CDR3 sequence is CASSQGGVSNTGELFF. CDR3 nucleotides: TGTGCCAGCAGCCAAGGAGGAGTTTCGAACACCGGGGAGCTGTTTTTT.

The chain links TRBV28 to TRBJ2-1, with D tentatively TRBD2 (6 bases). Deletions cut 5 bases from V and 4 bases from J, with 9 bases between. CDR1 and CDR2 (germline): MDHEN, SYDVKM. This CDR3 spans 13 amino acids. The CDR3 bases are TGTGCCAGCAGTGTGGGGGGATACAATGAGCAGTTCTTC. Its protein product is CASSVGGYNEQFF.

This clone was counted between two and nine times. Here the CDR3 DNA reads TGTGCCAGCGGGAAGACCGGGGGTAGCACAGATACGCAGTATTTT. Amino acid sequence: CASGKTGGSTDTQYF. The chain is built from TRBV9 and TRBJ2-3; maybe TRBD2 (6 bases). Germline-derived CDR1 and CDR2 are SGDLS and YYNGEE. Trimming shortened V by 7 bases and J by 0 bases, and 15 bases separated the two germline ends. The length of the CDR3 is 15 residues. Based on the CDR3 plus reference TRBV9 and TRBJ2-3, the full variable domain is DSGVTQTPKHLITATGQRVTLRCSPRSGDLSVYWYQQSLDQGLQFLIQYYNGEERAKGNILERFSAQQFPDLHSELNLSSLELGDSALYFCASGKTGGSTDTQYFGPGTRLTVL.